The T cell receptor (beta chain) described here comes from a study of regulatory dendritic cells for organ transplantation. Findings and caveats of the study: Regulatory dendritic cells appeared to expand memory CD8+ clones less than mature ones. Alloreactive memory CD8+ T cell pools varied considerably between individuals.

As for this clone: Its antigen is currently unknown.

The CDR3 runs to 15 residues. Per germline, CDR1 LGHNT and CDR2 FRNRAP. Trimming at V came to 5 bases and at J to 2 bases, leaving 7 bases not matched to a gene. Data came from immunoSEQ multiplex PCR; TCRdb stores just in-frame clones and leaves some out. The table lists approximately 35,000 clones, about 88% of them singletons. The sample was naive CD4+ T cells from blood. Subset here: CD45RA+ naive T cells. The clonotype comes from a human donor in good health. The chain recombines TRBV12-5 with TRBJ2-7; 9 positions agree with TRBD1. The DNA for the CDR3 is TGTGCTAGTGGTATTTGGGACAGGGCGACCTACGAGCAGTACTTC. Its protein product is CASGIWDRATYEQYF.